A single sample is the source of the 9 T cell receptor beta chains below, sequenced in a study of response to subunit inactivated influenza vaccine. TCRdb re-called the RT-PCR reads with MiXCR, one entry per CDR3 protein. Of 600,000 to 850,000 distinct CDR3 sequences in the sample, about 14% were seen once. Sample: PBMCs from blood, taken around 14 days before vaccination. Receptors originate from a man aged 45-60 years who received an inactivated influenza vaccine.

The rearrangement uses TRBV7-3 and TRBJ2-5; D is perhaps TRBD1 (6 bases). V lost 5 bases and J lost 5, with 12 bases in between. In germline, CDR1 is SGHTA, CDR2 FQGTGA. This CDR3 has 13 residues. CDR3 sequence reads: CASSQSTGETQYF. DNA for the CDR3: TGTGCCAGCAGCCAATCGACAGGCGAGACCCAGTACTTC.

The DNA of the CDR3 is TGCGCCAGCAGCTTGCAGGATCCCTACGAGCAGTACTTC. This translates into CASSLQDPYEQYF. V usage is TRBV5-1 and J usage is TRBJ2-7, with D unresolved. The CDR3 runs to 13 residues. V lost 1 base to trimming and J lost 2 bases, with 7 bases between them. Germline V CDR1 and CDR2: SGHRS, YFSETQ.

This clonotype was found a few times. V usage is TRBV6-4 and J usage is TRBJ2-3, with 8 bases lining up with TRBD2. The germline V gene encodes CDR1 MRHNA and CDR2 SNTAGT. This CDR3 has 14 residues. Trimming at V came to 6 bases and at J to 2 bases, leaving 4 bases not matched to a gene. In DNA, the CDR3 is TGTGCCAGCAGAAGCGGGAGCATCACAGATACGCAGTATTTT. Translation gives CASRSGSITDTQYF.

This clonotype has only a few counts. The chain links TRBV28 to TRBJ2-3; a weak D match, TRBD1 (6 bases). The CDR3 runs 20 residues. The V end was cut by 7 bases, the J end by 2 bases, with 31 bases between. Germline CDR1 reads MDHEN; CDR2 reads SYDVKM. The CDR3 protein is CASMGEQTSEPNRATDTQYF. CDR3 bases: TGTGCCAGCATGGGGGAACAGACGTCCGAACCAAACAGGGCCACAGATACGCAGTATTTT.

Written as DNA, the CDR3 is TGTGCCAGCAGCTTCCCTAGAATACAAGAGACCCAGTACTTC. Translated: CASSFPRIQETQYF. The V gene is TRBV7-9, the J gene TRBJ2-5; no definite D call. The length of the CDR3 is 14 residues. Trimming cost V 3 bases and J 2 bases, with 10 bases left between them. Per the germline V gene, CDR1 is SEHNR and CDR2 is FQNEAQ (reference sequence).

This clonotype was observed a handful of times. This chain links TRBV19 with TRBJ2-2; D may match TRBD1 or TRBD2 (6 bases each). The CDR3 length is 17 residues. Trimming took off 6 bases at V and 4 bases at J, with 21 bases between the two ends. Per germline, CDR1 LNHDA and CDR2 SQIVND (reference sequence). CDR3: CASRMTRGLLGTGELFF. DNA for the CDR3: TGTGCCAGTAGAATGACCCGGGGGCTATTAGGCACCGGGGAGCTGTTTTTT.

The chain employs TRBV11-1 and TRBJ2-1; 9 nucleotides agree with TRBD1. V shed 7 bases, J shed 7 bases, and the junction held 11 bases outside the gene matches. Germline assignment: CDR1 SGHAT and CDR2 FQDESV (reference sequence). CDR3 length: 15 amino acids. In DNA form, the CDR3 reads TGTGCCAGCAACCCGGGACAGGGTTATAGGAATGAGCAGTTCTTC. Translating it yields CASNPGQGYRNEQFF. Combining the CDR3 with reference TRBV11-1 and TRBJ2-1 gives the whole variable domain EAEVAQSPRYKITEKSQAVAFWCDPISGHATLYWYRQILGQGPELLVQFQDESVVDDSQLPKDRFSAERLKGVDSTLKIQPAELGDSAMYLCASNPGQGYRNEQFFGPGTRLTVL.

This clonotype was seen a handful of times. This rearrangement joins TRBV11-3 to TRBJ2-1, with TRBD2 identical over 14 bases. V shed 6 bases, J shed 8 bases, and the junction held 9 bases outside the gene matches. Germline V gene sequence: CDR1 SGHNT, CDR2 YENEEA. This CDR3 has 16 residues. CDR3 sequence (DNA): TGTGCCAGCAGTCCCTCGGGGACTAGCGGGAGACATGAGCAGTTCTTC. This gives the protein CASSPSGTSGRHEQFF.

The chain combines TRBV5-8 with TRBJ2-2; no clear D gene. CDR1 and CDR2 (germline): SGHTS, YDEGEE. This CDR3 contains 17 residues. Trimming cost V 1 base and J 2 bases, with 15 bases left between them. The CDR3 reads CASSLRMGPLNTGELFF. The CDR3, as DNA: TGTGCCAGCAGCTTGAGGATGGGCCCCCTTAACACCGGGGAGCTGTTTTTT.